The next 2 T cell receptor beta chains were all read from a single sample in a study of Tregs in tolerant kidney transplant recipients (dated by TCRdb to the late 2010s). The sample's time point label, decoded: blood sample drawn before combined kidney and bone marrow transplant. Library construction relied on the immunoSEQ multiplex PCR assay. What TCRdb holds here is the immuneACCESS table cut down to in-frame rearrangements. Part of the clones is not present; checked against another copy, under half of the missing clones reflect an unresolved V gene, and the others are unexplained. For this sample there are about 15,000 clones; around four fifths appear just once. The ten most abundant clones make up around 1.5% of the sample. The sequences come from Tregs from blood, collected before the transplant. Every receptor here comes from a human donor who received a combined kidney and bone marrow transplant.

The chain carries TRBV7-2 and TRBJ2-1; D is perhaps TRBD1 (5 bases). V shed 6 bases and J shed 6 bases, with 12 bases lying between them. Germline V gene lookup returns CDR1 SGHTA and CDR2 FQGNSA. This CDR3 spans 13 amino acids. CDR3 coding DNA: TGTGCCAGCAGGATGGCAGGGTCCAATGAGCAGTTCTTC. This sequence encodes CASRMAGSNEQFF.

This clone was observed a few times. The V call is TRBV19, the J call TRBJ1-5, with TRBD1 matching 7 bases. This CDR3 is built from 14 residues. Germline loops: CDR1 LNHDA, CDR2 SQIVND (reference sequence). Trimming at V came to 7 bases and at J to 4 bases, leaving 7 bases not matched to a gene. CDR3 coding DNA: TGTGCCAGTAACCCAGGGGGGCGGAATCAGCCCCAGCATTTT. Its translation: CASNPGGRNQPQHF.